The T cell receptor beta chain under discussion was sequenced for a study of blood T cell repertoires in COVID-19. CDR1 and CDR2 (germline): SGHTA, FQGNSA. The length of the CDR3 is 12 residues. Between the trimmed V and J ends, which lost 5 bases and 8 bases, there was a span of 12 bases. Profiled with immunoSEQ multiplex PCR; TCRdb holds only in-frame clones, not every one. The table has approximately 400,000 clones, 80% to 85% seen once; the top ten hold about 5%. The chain carries TRBV7-2 and TRBJ1-2; D is possibly TRBD1 (6 bases). Sample: PBMCs or T cells enriched from blood (not recorded which). The clonotype was recovered from a woman between 50 and 59 years old who had recovered from COVID-19. CDR3 sequence: CASSDPGVGYTF. The CDR3 DNA reads as TGTGCCAGCAGCGACCCAGGGGTCGGCTACACCTTC.